A single sample is the source of the 4 T cell receptor beta chains below, sequenced in a study of blood T cell repertoires in COVID-19. Sequencing was performed with immunoSEQ multiplex PCR; in TCRdb, only in-frame clones are kept and a portion is missing. The sample yields around 75,000 clones, 88% seen once. The sample consisted of peripheral blood. The source is a human donor in a cohort sampled during active COVID-19.

The rearrangement uses TRBV28 and TRBJ2-1; 7 positions match TRBD2. The CDR3 sequence is 16 residues long. With 5 bases clipped from V and 0 bases from J, the junction kept 7 bases outside the gene matches. CDR1 and CDR2 (germline): MDHEN, SYDVKM. CDR3 amino acids: CASSLLGTNSYNEQFF. Here the CDR3 DNA reads TGTGCCAGCAGTCTTCTCGGGACTAACTCCTACAATGAGCAGTTCTTC.

J is TRBJ2-3 and V is TRBV4-2; no reliable D call. In germline, CDR1 is LGHNA, CDR2 YNFKEQ. The CDR3 has 16 residues. V was cut by 2 bases and J by 5 bases, with 17 bases left in between. As DNA, the CDR3 is TGTGCCAGCAGCCAAACTTCTGGCCACGGAGTAGATACGCAGTATTTT. Encoded protein: CASSQTSGHGVDTQYF.

The chain links TRBV5-1 to TRBJ2-1; 11 bases agree with TRBD2. The germline gives CDR1 SGHRS, CDR2 YFSETQ. The CDR3 consists of 15 residues. The V and J ends lost 0 bases and 9 bases, in that order; junction bases with no gene match: 5. The chain's CDR3 is CASSLGLAGYGEQFF. In nucleotides, the CDR3 is TGCGCCAGCAGCTTGGGACTAGCGGGATACGGTGAGCAGTTCTTC. Full variable domain (missing parts from reference TRBV5-1 and TRBJ2-1): KAGVTQTPRYLIKTRGQQVTLSCSPISGHRSVSWYQQTPGQGLQFLFEYFSETQRNKGNFPGRFSGRQFSNSRSEMNVSTLELGDSALYLCASSLGLAGYGEQFFGPGTRLTVL.

The chain employs TRBV7-3 and TRBJ2-1; 9 bases agree with TRBD2. The CDR3 spans 15 residues. CDR1 is SGHTA, CDR2 FQGTGA, per germline. Unmatched junction bases numbered 6, after V lost 0 bases and J lost 9 bases. This chain's CDR3 is CASSLTAGGKIEQFF. The CDR3 region has the DNA TGTGCCAGCAGCTTAACGGCGGGAGGGAAGATTGAGCAGTTCTTC.